The rows below give T cell receptor beta chains drawn from one sample of a study of blood T cell repertoires in COVID-19. Clones were sequenced by immunoSEQ multiplex PCR, and TCRdb holds only the in-frame ones, with some missing. The sample contains about 120,000 clones, 65% to 85% of which appear only once. The material sequenced was peripheral blood. The receptors were sampled from a woman aged 70 to 79 with acute or convalescent COVID-19. CDR3s include the opening cysteine and the closing phenylalanine or tryptophan. D genes are given only for firm matches. The size entry is marked missing in some rows and otherwise reads once, few, many or a size class.

TGTGCCAGCAGTTACCCCGGACAGGGAAAAACCTACGAGCAGTACTTC,CASSYPGQGKTYEQYF,TRBJ2-7,once,TRBV6-6,TRBD1
TGTGCCATCTCCCACGAGGGCCAGGGGGGCTACACCTTC,CAISHEGQGGYTF,TRBJ1-2,NA,TRBV10-3,NA
TGTGCCAGCAGCCAGGGCCTAGCGGGGGCAGAGACCCAGTACTTC,CASSQGLAGAETQYF,TRBJ2-5,NA,TRBV14,TRBD2
TGTGCCAGTAGTGTACAGTGGATCTCTGGAAACACCATATATTTT,CASSVQWISGNTIYF,TRBJ1-3,NA,TRBV19,NA
TGTGCCAGCGGGGGGGCCAACGGGGAGCTGTTTTTT,CASGGANGELFF,TRBJ2-2,NA,TRBV7-2,NA
TGCGCCAGCAGTATCCAGGAAAAAGAGACCCAGTACTTC,CASSIQEKETQYF,TRBJ2-5,NA,TRBV10-2,NA
TGTGCCAGCAGTGAAACCCCCGATGGAGGCGATGGCTACACCTTC,CASSETPDGGDGYTF,TRBJ1-2,NA,TRBV2,NA
TGTGCCAGTAGTATAGGTCAGAGCAATCAGCCCCAGCATTTT,CASSIGQSNQPQHF,TRBJ1-5,NA,TRBV19,NA
TGTGCCTGGAGTGCCCTGCAGGGGAATCAGCCCCAGCATTTT,CAWSALQGNQPQHF,TRBJ1-5,NA,TRBV30,NA
TGTGCCTGGAGCTATTTGCGAAGCGGGGAGCTGTTTTTT,CAWSYLRSGELFF,TRBJ2-2,NA,TRBV30,NA
TGTGCCAGCAGCGCCGACAGGGACTATGGCTACACCTTC,CASSADRDYGYTF,TRBJ1-2,NA,TRBV2,TRBD1
TGCGCCAGCAGCTTCAGGGGGGCGGAAGAGACCCAGTACTTC,CASSFRGAEETQYF,TRBJ2-5,NA,TRBV5-1,NA
TGTGCCAGCAGCTTAGATCGGGGAGACTATGGCTACACCTTC,CASSLDRGDYGYTF,TRBJ1-2,NA,TRBV7-2,NA
TGTGCCAGCAGCTCAGGACAGGGAGACACTGAAGCTTTCTTT,CASSSGQGDTEAFF,TRBJ1-1,NA,TRBV11-3,TRBD1
TGCGCCAGCAGCCAAGAACCCCCCCGGGAGGGTAGAGGAAACACCATATATTTT,CASSQEPPREGRGNTIYF,TRBJ1-3,NA,TRBV4-3,NA
TGTGCCAGCAGTGATGGGACAGGGGGCTTCTATGGCTACACCTTC,CASSDGTGGFYGYTF,TRBJ1-2,NA,TRBV2,TRBD1
TGCGCCAGCAGCGACCGGACAGGGGGAAGTGGAAACACCATATATTTT,CASSDRTGGSGNTIYF,TRBJ1-3,NA,TRBV5-1,TRBD1
TGTGCCAGCAGATTCACAGTGAACACTGAAGCTTTCTTT,CASRFTVNTEAFF,TRBJ1-1,NA,TRBV27,NA
TGTGCCAGCAGCCTTTGGGGGGGCGGTGAGGCCAAAAACATTCAGTACTTC,CASSLWGGGEAKNIQYF,TRBJ2-4,NA,TRBV3-1/TRBV3-2,NA
TGCGCCAGCAGCTTGAGGGACAGGGATTCCACAGATACGCAGTATTTT,CASSLRDRDSTDTQYF,TRBJ2-3,NA,TRBV5-1,TRBD1
TGTGCGCATAGCGGCGGCACAGATACGCAGTATTTT,CAHSGGTDTQYF,TRBJ2-3,NA,TRBV30,NA
TGTGCCAGCAGCAGCAGGACAGGGGGCACAGATACGCAGTATTTT,CASSSRTGGTDTQYF,TRBJ2-3,NA,TRBV7-8,TRBD1
TGTGCCAGCAGCCAAGCGGTTGGGAACACTGAAGCTTTCTTT,CASSQAVGNTEAFF,TRBJ1-1,NA,TRBV4-2,NA
TGTGCCAGCAGTAGTACAACAGACTATGGCTACACCTTC,CASSSTTDYGYTF,TRBJ1-2,NA,TRBV2,NA
TGTGCCAGCAGCTCAAGGGGACGGGGGGGCCCCAATGAGCAGTTCTTC,CASSSRGRGGPNEQFF,TRBJ2-1,NA,TRBV9,TRBD2
TGTGCCAGCAGTTACGGCAGGGGTGACAATCAGCCCCAGCATTTT,CASSYGRGDNQPQHF,TRBJ1-5,once,TRBV6-5,NA
TGCGCCAGCAGCGTCACAGGGGGAGTAGAGACCCAGTACTTC,CASSVTGGVETQYF,TRBJ2-5,NA,TRBV5-1,TRBD1
TGCAGCGTTGAAGGCAACTCTTACGGCTACACCTTC,CSVEGNSYGYTF,TRBJ1-2,NA,TRBV29-1,NA
TGTGCCAGCAGACAATTCGCCGGGACAGACTATGGCTACACCTTC,CASRQFAGTDYGYTF,TRBJ1-2,few,TRBV6-5,TRBD1
TGTGCTAGTGGTCAGACGGGATTTAGCAATCAGCCCCAGCATTTT,CASGQTGFSNQPQHF,TRBJ1-5,NA,TRBV12-5,NA
TGTGCCAGCAGCTGGGAATCTAGCACTAACTATGGCTACACCTTC,CASSWESSTNYGYTF,TRBJ1-2,NA,TRBV5-4,NA
TGTGCCAGCAGTTCCAGGGGGACTAGCGGCCAAGAGACCCAGTACTTC,CASSSRGTSGQETQYF,TRBJ2-5,NA,TRBV6-5,TRBD2
TGCGCCAGCAGCCAAGATGCGGGCTATGGCTACACCTTC,CASSQDAGYGYTF,TRBJ1-2,NA,TRBV4-1,NA
TGTGCCAGCAGTCTGGGCAGGGAATTGACACCCCTCCACTTT,CASSLGRELTPLHF,TRBJ1-6,NA,TRBV11-2,NA
TGTGCCAGCACCCCGACAGGGACACTCTCCTACTCTGGGGCCAACGTCCTGACTTTC,CASTPTGTLSYSGANVLTF,TRBJ2-6,NA,TRBV27,TRBD1
TGTGCCAGCACAGGGACAGCGACGAATCAGCCCCAGCATTTT,CASTGTATNQPQHF,TRBJ1-5,few,TRBV6-5,TRBD1
TGTGCCAGCAGTTTTCAAGGCTGGGCTGGCTACACCTTC,CASSFQGWAGYTF,TRBJ1-2,NA,TRBV12-3/TRBV12-4,NA
TGCGCCAGCAGCTTGGAAACAAGAGGAAACACCATATATTTT,CASSLETRGNTIYF,TRBJ1-3,few,TRBV5-1,NA
TGTGCCAGCAGTGAAGGTCGGGGATCGATAACCTACGAGCAGTACTTC,CASSEGRGSITYEQYF,TRBJ2-7,NA,TRBV6-1,NA
TGTGCCAGCAGCTCCGACAGGGAAACAACAGATACGCAGTATTTT,CASSSDRETTDTQYF,TRBJ2-3,NA,TRBV7-9,TRBD1
TGTGCCAGCAGCTTTGGACAGAGCTATGGCTACACCTTC,CASSFGQSYGYTF,TRBJ1-2,NA,TRBV7-2,NA
TGTGCCAGTAGTAGGAGGGACAGGGGGCTGGGTCAGCCCCAGCATTTT,CASSRRDRGLGQPQHF,TRBJ1-5,NA,TRBV19,TRBD1